This TCR beta chain was sequenced in a study of long-term antiretroviral therapy in people with HIV. The CDR3 has 17 amino acids. With V trimmed by 4 bases and J by 5 bases, 8 bases remained unmatched. Germline CDR1 and CDR2: SEHNR and FQNEAQ (reference sequence). Survey level was the resolution at which the v3.0 immunoSEQ assay ran. Produced via immunoSEQ multiplex PCR; TCRdb's table is partial and in-frame only. This sample has approximately 17,000 clones, with approximately 87% found just once. The sequencing here drew on unsorted PBMCs, taken 0.7 years before starting antiretroviral therapy. The chain joins TRBV7-9 to TRBJ2-7; TRBD2 agrees at 16 bases. This TCR derives from a man between 45 and 60 years old with HIV. The CDR3 loop is CASSSGLAGGYKDEQYF. CDR3 DNA: TGTGCCAGCAGCTCGGGACTAGCGGGAGGGTATAAGGACGAGCAGTACTTC.